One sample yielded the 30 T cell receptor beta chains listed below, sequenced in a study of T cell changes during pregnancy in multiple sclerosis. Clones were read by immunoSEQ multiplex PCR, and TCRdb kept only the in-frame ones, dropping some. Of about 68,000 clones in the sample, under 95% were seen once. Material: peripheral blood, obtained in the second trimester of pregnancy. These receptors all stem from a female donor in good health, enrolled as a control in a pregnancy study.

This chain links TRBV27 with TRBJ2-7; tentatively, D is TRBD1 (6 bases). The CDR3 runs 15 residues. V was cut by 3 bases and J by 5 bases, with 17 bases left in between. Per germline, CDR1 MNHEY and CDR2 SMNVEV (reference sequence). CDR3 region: CASSFRQARKNEQYF. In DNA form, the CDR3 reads TGTGCCAGCAGTTTTCGACAGGCGCGTAAGAACGAGCAGTACTTC.

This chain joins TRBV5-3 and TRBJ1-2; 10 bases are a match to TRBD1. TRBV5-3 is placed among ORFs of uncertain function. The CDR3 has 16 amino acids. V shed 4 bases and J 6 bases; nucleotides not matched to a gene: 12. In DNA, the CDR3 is TGTGCCAGAAGCCCTGCAGACAGGGGGCAGCTGAATGGCTACACCTTC. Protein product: CARSPADRGQLNGYTF.

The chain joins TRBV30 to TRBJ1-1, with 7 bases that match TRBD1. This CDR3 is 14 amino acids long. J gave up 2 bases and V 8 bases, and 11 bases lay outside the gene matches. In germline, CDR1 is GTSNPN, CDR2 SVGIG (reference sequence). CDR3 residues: CASRVTGVNTEAFF. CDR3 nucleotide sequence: TGTGCCAGCCGGGTCACAGGGGTTAACACTGAAGCTTTCTTT.

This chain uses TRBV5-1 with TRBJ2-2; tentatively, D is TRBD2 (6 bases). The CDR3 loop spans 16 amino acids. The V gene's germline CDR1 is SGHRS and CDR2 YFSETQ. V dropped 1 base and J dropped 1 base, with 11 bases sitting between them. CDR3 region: CASSLLVAENTGELFF. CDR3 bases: TGCGCCAGCAGCTTGCTGGTAGCGGAGAACACCGGGGAGCTGTTTTTT. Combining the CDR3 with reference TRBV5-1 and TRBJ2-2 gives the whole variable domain KAGVTQTPRYLIKTRGQQVTLSCSPISGHRSVSWYQQTPGQGLQFLFEYFSETQRNKGNFPGRFSGRQFSNSRSEMNVSTLELGDSALYLCASSLLVAENTGELFFGEGSRLTVL.

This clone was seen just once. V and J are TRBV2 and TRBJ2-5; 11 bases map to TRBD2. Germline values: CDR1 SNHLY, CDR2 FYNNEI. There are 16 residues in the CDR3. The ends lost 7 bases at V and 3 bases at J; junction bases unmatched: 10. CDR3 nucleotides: TGTGCCAGCATCCCTAGCGGGGGGTGGGGTGAAGAGACCCAGTACTTC. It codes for CASIPSGGWGEETQYF.

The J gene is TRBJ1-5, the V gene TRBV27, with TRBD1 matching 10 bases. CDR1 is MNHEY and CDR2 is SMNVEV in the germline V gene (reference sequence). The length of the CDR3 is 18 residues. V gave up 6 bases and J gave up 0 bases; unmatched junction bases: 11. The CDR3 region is CASSRTGGRGYSNQPQHF. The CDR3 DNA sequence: TGTGCCAGCAGCCGGACAGGGGGAAGGGGGTATAGCAATCAGCCCCAGCATTTT.

CDR3: CASRDSLQYF. The CDR3 nucleotides read TGCGCCAGCAGGGACTCCCTACAGTATTTT. The chain couples TRBV10-2 to TRBJ2-3; tentatively, D is TRBD2 (5 bases). Trimming removed 6 bases from V and 12 bases from J, with 10 bases in between. The CDR3 extends over 10 amino acids. Germline V lookup: CDR1 WSHSY, CDR2 SAAADI.

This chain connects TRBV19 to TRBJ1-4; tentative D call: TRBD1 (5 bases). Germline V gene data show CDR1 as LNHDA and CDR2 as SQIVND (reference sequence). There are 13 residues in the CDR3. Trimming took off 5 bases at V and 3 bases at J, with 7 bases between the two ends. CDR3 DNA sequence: TGTGCCAGTAGTGGACAAGCTAATGAAAAACTGTTTTTT. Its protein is CASSGQANEKLFF.

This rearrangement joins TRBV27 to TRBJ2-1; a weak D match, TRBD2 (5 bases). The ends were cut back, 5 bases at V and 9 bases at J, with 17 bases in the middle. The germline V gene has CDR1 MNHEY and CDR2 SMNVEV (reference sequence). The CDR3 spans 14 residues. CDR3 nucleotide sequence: TGTGCCAGCAGTCCCCGAGGGTCACCCGGTGAGCAGTTCTTC. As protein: CASSPRGSPGEQFF.

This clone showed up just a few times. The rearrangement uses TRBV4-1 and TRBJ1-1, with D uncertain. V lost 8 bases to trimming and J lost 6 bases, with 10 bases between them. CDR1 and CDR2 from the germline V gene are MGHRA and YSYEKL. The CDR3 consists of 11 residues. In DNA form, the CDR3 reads TGCGCCAGCTTGGGAGGGTCTGAAGCTTTCTTT. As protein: CASLGGSEAFF.

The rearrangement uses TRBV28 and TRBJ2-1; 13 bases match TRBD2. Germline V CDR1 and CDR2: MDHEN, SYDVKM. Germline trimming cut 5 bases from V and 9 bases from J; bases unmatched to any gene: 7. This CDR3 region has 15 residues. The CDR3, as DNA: TGTGCCAGCAGTGACACTAGCGGGAGGGCCGCTGAGCAGTTCTTC. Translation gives CASSDTSGRAAEQFF.

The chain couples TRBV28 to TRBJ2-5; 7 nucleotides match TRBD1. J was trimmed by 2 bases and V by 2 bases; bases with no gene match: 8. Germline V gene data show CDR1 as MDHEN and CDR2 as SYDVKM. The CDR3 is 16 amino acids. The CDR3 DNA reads TGTGCCAGCAGTTTACCCATAGGGACAGCACAAGAGACCCAGTACTTC. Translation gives CASSLPIGTAQETQYF.

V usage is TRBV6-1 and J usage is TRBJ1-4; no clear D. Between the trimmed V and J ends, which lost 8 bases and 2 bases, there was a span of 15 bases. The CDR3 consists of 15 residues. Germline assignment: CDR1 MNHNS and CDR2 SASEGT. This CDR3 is CASELGSRTNEKLFF. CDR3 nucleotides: TGTGCCAGCGAATTGGGCAGCCGTACTAATGAAAAACTGTTTTTT.

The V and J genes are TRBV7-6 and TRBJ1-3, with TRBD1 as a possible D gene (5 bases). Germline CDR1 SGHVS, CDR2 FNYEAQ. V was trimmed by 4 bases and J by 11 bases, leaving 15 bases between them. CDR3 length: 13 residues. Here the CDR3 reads CASSWRTEGAIYF. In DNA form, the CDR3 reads TGTGCCAGCAGCTGGCGAACAGAAGGGGCCATATATTTT. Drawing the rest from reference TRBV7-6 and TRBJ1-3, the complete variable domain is GAGVSQSPRYKVTKRGQDVALRCDPISGHVSLYWYRQALGQGPEFLTYFNYEAQQDKSGLPNDRFSAERPEGSISTLTIQRTEQRDSAMYRCASSWRTEGAIYFGEGSWLTVV.

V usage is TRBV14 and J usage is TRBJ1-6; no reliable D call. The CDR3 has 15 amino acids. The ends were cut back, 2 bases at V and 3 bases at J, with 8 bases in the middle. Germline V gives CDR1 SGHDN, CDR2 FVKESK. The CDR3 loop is CASSQRRGYNSPLHF. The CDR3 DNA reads TGTGCCAGCAGCCAAAGACGGGGCTATAATTCACCCCTCCACTTT.

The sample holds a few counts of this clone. The CDR3: CASSPPLTSGNTIYF. The CDR3 coding sequence is TGTGCCAGCTCACCACCGCTCACAAGTGGAAACACCATATATTTT. The V and J genes are TRBV18 and TRBJ1-3; D remains unclear. Trimming shortened V by 0 bases and J by 3 bases, and 9 bases separated the two germline ends. This CDR3 is 15 amino acids long. Per the germline V gene, CDR1 is KGHSH and CDR2 is LQKENI.

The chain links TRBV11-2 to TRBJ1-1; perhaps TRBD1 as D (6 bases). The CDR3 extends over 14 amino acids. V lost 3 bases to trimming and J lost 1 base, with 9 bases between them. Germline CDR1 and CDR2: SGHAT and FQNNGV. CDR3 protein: CASSFQQGNTEAFF. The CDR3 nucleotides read TGTGCCAGCAGCTTCCAACAGGGGAACACTGAAGCTTTCTTT.

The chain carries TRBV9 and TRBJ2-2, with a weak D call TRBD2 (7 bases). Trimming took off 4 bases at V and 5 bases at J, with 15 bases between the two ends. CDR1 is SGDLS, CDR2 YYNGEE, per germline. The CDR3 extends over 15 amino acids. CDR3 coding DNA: TGTGCCAGCAGCCTAGGGGGGGATGGGACCGGGGAGCTGTTTTTT. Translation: CASSLGGDGTGELFF. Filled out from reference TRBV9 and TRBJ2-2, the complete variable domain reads DSGVTQTPKHLITATGQRVTLRCSPRSGDLSVYWYQQSLDQGLQFLIQYYNGEERAKGNILERFSAQQFPDLHSELNLSSLELGDSALYFCASSLGGDGTGELFFGEGSRLTVL.

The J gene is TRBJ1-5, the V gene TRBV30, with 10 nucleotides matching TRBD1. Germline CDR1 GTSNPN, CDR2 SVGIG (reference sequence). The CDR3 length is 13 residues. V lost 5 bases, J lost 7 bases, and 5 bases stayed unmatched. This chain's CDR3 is CAWGQGEGQPQHF. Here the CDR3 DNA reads TGTGCCTGGGGACAGGGGGAAGGGCAGCCCCAGCATTTT.

This CDR3 is CASSPDRATSYEQYF. The CDR3 DNA sequence: TGTGCCAGTAGTCCGGACAGGGCCACATCCTACGAGCAGTACTTC. V and J are TRBV19 and TRBJ2-7; 8 nucleotides align to TRBD1. CDR1 LNHDA and CDR2 SQIVND come from the germline V gene (reference sequence). The ends lost 5 bases at V and 1 base at J; junction bases unmatched: 7. This CDR3 comprises 15 residues.

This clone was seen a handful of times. The DNA for the CDR3 is TGTGCCTGGAGCAGGGGGCCGGGAGCTTTCTTT. Translation gives CAWSRGPGAFF. V usage is TRBV30 and J usage is TRBJ1-1; 8 positions agree with TRBD1. Germline CDR1 and CDR2: GTSNPN and SVGIG (reference sequence). V lost 3 bases, J lost 10 bases, and 4 bases stayed unmatched. The length of the CDR3 is 11 residues.

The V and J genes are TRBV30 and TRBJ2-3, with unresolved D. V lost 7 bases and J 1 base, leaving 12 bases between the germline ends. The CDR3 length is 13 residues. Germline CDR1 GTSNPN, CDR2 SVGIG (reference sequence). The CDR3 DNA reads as TGTGCCTCAATTTTGAGCGGCACAGATACGCAGTATTTT. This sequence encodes CASILSGTDTQYF.

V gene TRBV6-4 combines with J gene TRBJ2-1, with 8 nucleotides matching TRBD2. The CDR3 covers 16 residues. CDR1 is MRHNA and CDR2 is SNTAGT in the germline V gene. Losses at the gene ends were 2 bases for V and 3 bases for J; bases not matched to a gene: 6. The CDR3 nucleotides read TGTGCCAGCAGTGACGGGGATCTAGCGGGCTACAATGAGCAGTTCTTC. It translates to CASSDGDLAGYNEQFF.

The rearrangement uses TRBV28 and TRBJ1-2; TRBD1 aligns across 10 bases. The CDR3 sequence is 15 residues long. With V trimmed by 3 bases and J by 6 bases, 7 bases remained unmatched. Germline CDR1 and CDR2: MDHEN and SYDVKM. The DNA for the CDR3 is TGTGCCAGCAGTTTCCCCGACAGGGGGCGGGATGGCTACACCTTC. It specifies CASSFPDRGRDGYTF.

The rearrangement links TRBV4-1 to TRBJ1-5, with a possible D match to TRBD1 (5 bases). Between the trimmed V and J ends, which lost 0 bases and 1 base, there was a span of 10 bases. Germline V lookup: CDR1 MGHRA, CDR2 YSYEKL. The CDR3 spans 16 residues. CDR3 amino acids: CASSQDGGDSNQPQHF. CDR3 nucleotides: TGCGCCAGCAGCCAAGATGGGGGGGACAGCAATCAGCCCCAGCATTTT.

The CDR3 region has the DNA TGTGCCAGTAGTATCGGGGGAGCGGGGAATGAGCAGTTCTTC. It yields the protein CASSIGGAGNEQFF. The chain carries TRBV19 and TRBJ2-1; 7 nucleotides match TRBD2. Germline V gene data show CDR1 as LNHDA and CDR2 as SQIVND (reference sequence). With V trimmed by 3 bases and J by 7 bases, 6 bases remained unmatched. The CDR3 covers 14 residues.

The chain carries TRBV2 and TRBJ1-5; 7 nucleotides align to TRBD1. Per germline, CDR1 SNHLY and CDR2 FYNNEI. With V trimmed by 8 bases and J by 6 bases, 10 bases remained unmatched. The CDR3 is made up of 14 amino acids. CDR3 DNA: TGTGCCAGCGCCCTAAGACAGGGCCCTCAGCCCCAGCATTTT. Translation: CASALRQGPQPQHF.

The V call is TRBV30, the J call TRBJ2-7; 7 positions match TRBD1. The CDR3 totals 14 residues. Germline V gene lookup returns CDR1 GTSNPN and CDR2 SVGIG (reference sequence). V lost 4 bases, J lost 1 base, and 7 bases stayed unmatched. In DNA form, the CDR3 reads TGTGCCTGGACAAAGGGGGCACCATCCTACGAGCAGTACTTC. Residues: CAWTKGAPSYEQYF.

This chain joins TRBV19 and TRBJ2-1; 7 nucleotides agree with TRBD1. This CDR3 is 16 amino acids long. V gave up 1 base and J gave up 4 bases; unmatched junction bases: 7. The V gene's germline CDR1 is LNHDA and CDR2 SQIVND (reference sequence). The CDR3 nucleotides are TGTGCCAGTAGTATAGCCCTGGGACAGACATACAATGAGCAGTTCTTC. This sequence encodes CASSIALGQTYNEQFF. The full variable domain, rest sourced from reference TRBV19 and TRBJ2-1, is DGGITQSPKYLFRKEGQNVTLSCEQNLNHDAMYWYRQDPGQGLRLIYYSQIVNDFQKGDIAEGYSVSREKKESFPLTVTSAQKNPTAFYLCASSIALGQTYNEQFFGPGTRLTVL.

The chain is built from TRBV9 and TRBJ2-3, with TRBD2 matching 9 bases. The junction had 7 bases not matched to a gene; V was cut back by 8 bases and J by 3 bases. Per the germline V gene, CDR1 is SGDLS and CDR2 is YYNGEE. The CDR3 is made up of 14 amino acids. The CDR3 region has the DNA TGTGCCAGTTCGGTGCGGGAGGGAACAGATACGCAGTATTTT. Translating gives CASSVREGTDTQYF.